Below, 16 T cell receptor beta chains from the same sample are listed, as sequenced in a study of cytomegalovirus exposure and HLA in healthy donors. This PCR relied on a set of 60 Vbeta primers and 13 Jbeta primers. Clones were read by immunoSEQ multiplex PCR, and TCRdb kept only the in-frame ones, dropping some. This listing includes roughly 220,000 clones. Material: PBMCs. The receptors here all came from a girl aged 2-10 years in good health and CMV-seropositive.

The rearrangement links TRBV5-8 to TRBJ2-1; D is perhaps TRBD2 (6 bases). The CDR3 is made up of 14 amino acids. Per the germline V gene, CDR1 is SGHTS and CDR2 is YDEGEE. Trimming removed 7 bases at V and 10 bases at J, with 21 bases between. Here the CDR3 reads CASAGLALVGEQFF. Written as DNA, the CDR3 is TGTGCCAGCGCGGGACTCGCCCTTGTTGGCGAGCAGTTCTTC.

The gene calls are TRBV13 and TRBJ1-2; 12 nucleotides line up with TRBD1. The V gene's germline CDR1 is PRHDT and CDR2 FYEKMQ (reference sequence). The ends lost 4 bases at V and 8 bases at J; junction bases unmatched: 11. CDR3 length: 16 amino acids. The CDR3 loop is CASSWSGTGGVGGYTF. The CDR3 nucleotides read TGTGCCAGCAGCTGGTCCGGGACAGGGGGCGTGGGGGGCTACACCTTC.

This chain connects TRBV25-1 to TRBJ2-5, with D possibly being TRBD2 (6 bases). CDR1 MGHDK and CDR2 SYGVNS come from the germline V gene. V dropped 3 bases and J dropped 0 bases, with 14 bases sitting between them. This CDR3 has 16 amino acids. In nucleotides, the CDR3 is TGTGCCAGCAGTGAGCCGGGAGTATCGTACCAAGAGACCCAGTACTTC. The encoded protein is CASSEPGVSYQETQYF. The whole variable domain, remainder taken from reference TRBV25-1 and TRBJ2-5, is EADIYQTPRYLVIGTGKKITLECSQTMGHDKMYWYQQDPGMELHLIHYSYGVNSTEKGDLSSESTVSRIRTEHFPLTLESARPSHTSQYLCASSEPGVSYQETQYFGPGTRLLVL.

The CDR3 region has the DNA TGCGCCAGCAGCCAAGAGGAGCCAGGGGTGATAACCGAAGCTTTCTTT. Its protein is CASSQEEPGVITEAFF. This chain joins TRBV4-1 and TRBJ1-1; perhaps TRBD1 as D (6 bases). Trimming removed 0 bases at V and 8 bases at J, with 19 bases between. The CDR3 sequence is 16 residues long. CDR1 and CDR2 (germline): MGHRA, YSYEKL.

This chain uses TRBV4-1 with TRBJ2-1, with TRBD2 identical over 8 bases. The CDR3 extends over 17 amino acids. Germline values: CDR1 MGHRA, CDR2 YSYEKL. Trimming cost V 0 bases and J 0 bases; bases outside gene matches: 4. DNA of the CDR3: TGCGCCAGCAGCCAAGAAGGGCTAGCGGGCTCCTACAATGAGCAGTTCTTC. It yields the protein CASSQEGLAGSYNEQFF.

The chain uses TRBV6-1 and TRBJ1-3; D is unclear. CDR1 MNHNS and CDR2 SASEGT come from the germline V gene. V was shortened by 4 bases and J by 0 bases, with 16 bases between the two germline ends. The CDR3 has 17 amino acids. The CDR3 bases are TGTGCCAGCAGTGGAACCGCACTTGGGAGCTCTGGAAACACCATATATTTT. Translation gives CASSGTALGSSGNTIYF.

This chain connects TRBV27 to TRBJ1-1; 8 positions agree with TRBD1. The CDR3 spans 16 residues. The germline V gene has CDR1 MNHEY and CDR2 SMNVEV (reference sequence). V was clipped by 8 bases and J by 3 bases; unmatched bases: 14. CDR3 loop: CASLGQGAGRDTEAFF. In DNA form, the CDR3 reads TGTGCCAGCCTTGGACAGGGTGCTGGTCGTGACACTGAAGCTTTCTTT.

The chain carries TRBV27 and TRBJ1-2; 8 positions match TRBD1. Germline CDR1 is MNHEY and CDR2 is SMNVEV (reference sequence). This CDR3 is 15 amino acids long. V lost 5 bases to trimming and J lost 4 bases; unmatched junction nucleotides: 9. The CDR3 spells CASSLRTGTLYGYTF. CDR3 DNA sequence: TGTGCCAGCAGTCTCCGGACAGGGACACTCTATGGCTACACCTTC.

The chain recombines TRBV28 with TRBJ1-1; D call uncertain. The CDR3 loop spans 11 amino acids. CDR1 is MDHEN and CDR2 is SYDVKM in the germline V gene. Trimming took 5 bases from V and 11 from J, leaving 12 bases between them. CDR3 sequence (DNA): TGTGCCAGCAGTGCCTCGCGGCAGGCTTTCTTT. As protein: CASSASRQAFF.

The chain links TRBV5-1 to TRBJ2-7; D perhaps matches TRBD1 (5 bases). The germline CDR1 and CDR2 sequences are SGHRS and YFSETQ. CDR3 length: 15 residues. The V end lost 0 bases, the J end lost 0 bases, and 10 bases lay between the germline ends. CDR3 loop: CASSLGQTSSYEQYF. The CDR3 DNA reads TGCGCCAGCAGCTTGGGACAGACGAGCTCCTACGAGCAGTACTTC.

The V gene is TRBV7-9, the J gene TRBJ2-3; D is possibly TRBD1 (5 bases). The V and J ends lost 3 bases and 0 bases respectively, with 13 bases between them. Germline-derived CDR1 and CDR2 are SEHNR and FQNEAQ (reference sequence). The CDR3 length is 16 residues. The CDR3 here is CASSFHVGQSTDTQYF. The CDR3 nucleotides are TGTGCCAGCAGCTTTCACGTGGGGCAGAGCACAGATACGCAGTATTTT.

The genes are TRBV6-1 and TRBJ1-6; D is possibly TRBD1 (5 bases). From germline, CDR1 is MNHNS and CDR2 SASEGT. The V gene lost 2 bases and the J gene lost 8 bases, with 19 bases spanning the gap. The CDR3 extends over 17 amino acids. CDR3 amino acids: CASSEQGVPPGDSPLHF. Here the CDR3 DNA reads TGTGCCAGCAGTGAACAGGGTGTACCGCCGGGTGATTCACCCCTCCACTTT.

The chain has TRBV18 and TRBJ2-5, with a possible D match to TRBD2 (5 bases). This CDR3 is 14 amino acids long. Germline V gene lookup returns CDR1 KGHSH and CDR2 LQKENI. The V and J ends lost 3 bases and 5 bases respectively, with 13 bases between them. For the CDR3, the DNA is TGTGCCAGCTCACCCTCTATAGCGTCGGAGACCCAGTACTTC. This codes for CASSPSIASETQYF. Filled out from reference TRBV18 and TRBJ2-5, the complete variable domain reads NAGVMQNPRHLVRRRGQEARLRCSPMKGHSHVYWYRQLPEEGLKFMVYLQKENIIDESGMPKERFSAEFPKEGPSILRIQQVVRGDSAAYFCASSPSIASETQYFGPGTRLLVL.

V is TRBV6-1 and J is TRBJ2-6; D is perhaps TRBD1 (5 bases). Germline V lookup: CDR1 MNHNS, CDR2 SASEGT. This CDR3 contains 13 residues. V was shortened by 8 bases and J by 2 bases, with 7 bases between the two germline ends. CDR3 sequence: CASLGAGANVLTF. CDR3 DNA: TGTGCCAGCCTAGGGGCTGGGGCCAACGTCCTGACTTTC.

The chain joins TRBV4-1 to TRBJ2-2; 12 bases map to TRBD1. V was clipped by 6 bases and J by 5 bases; unmatched bases: 10. Germline V CDR1 and CDR2: MGHRA, YSYEKL. CDR3 length: 17 amino acids. CDR3 nucleotide sequence: TGCGCCAGCAGGGACACCCGGGACAGGGGGCTAACCGGGGAGCTGTTTTTT. It is translated as CASRDTRDRGLTGELFF.

The chain employs TRBV10-3 and TRBJ2-5; 9 nucleotides line up with TRBD2. The J call is uncertain, as TRBJ2-7 better fits the DNA end. CDR1 is ENHRY, CDR2 SYGVKD, per germline. The CDR3 length is 13 residues. CDR3 protein: CAMTSGPIYEQYF. In nucleotides, the CDR3 is TGTGCCATGACTAGCGGCCCTATCTACGAGCAGTACTTC.